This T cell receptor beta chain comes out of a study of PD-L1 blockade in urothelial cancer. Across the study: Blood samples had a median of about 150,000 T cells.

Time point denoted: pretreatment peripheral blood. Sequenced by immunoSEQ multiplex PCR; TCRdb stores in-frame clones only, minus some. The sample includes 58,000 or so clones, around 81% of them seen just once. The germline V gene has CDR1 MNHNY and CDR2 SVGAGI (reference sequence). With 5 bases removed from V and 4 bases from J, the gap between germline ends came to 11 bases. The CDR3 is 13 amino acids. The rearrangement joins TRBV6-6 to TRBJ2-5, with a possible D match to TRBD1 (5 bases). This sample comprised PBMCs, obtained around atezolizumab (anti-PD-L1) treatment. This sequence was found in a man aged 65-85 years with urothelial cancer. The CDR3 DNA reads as TGTGCCAGCAGTCGTGACAGTTTAGAGACCCAGTACTTC. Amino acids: CASSRDSLETQYF.